Following are 5 T cell receptor beta chains from one sample sequenced in a study of persistence of HIV-infected CD4 T cells. The libraries were made with immunoSEQ version 4 in survey mode. Some clones are missing from TCRdb's copy, which holds only in-frame ones; the method was immunoSEQ multiplex PCR. The sample has more than 30,000 clones; 65% to 85% are singletons. Their antigens remain unidentified. The stimulus was lysate of CMV-infected fibroblasts, around 9.3 ug/mL. CD40L-negative CD69-negative CD45RO-high memory CD4+ T cells were sorted as populations depleted of antigen-responding cells. Here the sequenced sample was CD4+ T cells sorted from PBMCs after 18-hour stimulation, taken from a patient who received antiretroviral therapy. All receptors derive from an adult man with HIV who was CMV-seropositive.

The CDR3 protein is CASSLTPGDEQYF. The CDR3 DNA reads as TGTGCCAGCAGCTTAACGCCCGGGGACGAGCAGTACTTC. This chain links TRBV7-3 with TRBJ2-7; D is possibly TRBD2 (5 bases). This CDR3 is built from 13 residues. V gave up 0 bases and J gave up 5 bases, with 8 bases separating them. Germline V gene data show CDR1 as SGHTA and CDR2 as FQGTGA.

V is TRBV6-2 or TRBV6-3 and J is TRBJ1-1; D is ambiguous. The CDR3 spans 15 residues. V lost 6 bases to trimming and J lost 1 base, with 15 bases between them. Germline V CDR1 and CDR2: MNHEY, SVGEGT. DNA of the CDR3: TGTGCCAGCAGCCCCCAAGACATCGGGAACACTGAAGCTTTCTTT. Amino acids: CASSPQDIGNTEAFF.

The chain joins TRBV10-1 to TRBJ2-1; 8 nucleotides align to TRBD2. The germline gives CDR1 WNHNN, CDR2 SYGVQD (reference sequence). V lost 5 bases to trimming and J lost 9 bases; unmatched junction nucleotides: 6. This CDR3 is built from 13 residues. The CDR3 region is CASSQNRGGEQFF. The CDR3, as DNA: TGCGCCAGCAGTCAAAATCGGGGGGGTGAGCAGTTCTTC.

This chain links TRBV19 with TRBJ1-5, with 10 bases that match TRBD1. Germline V CDR1 and CDR2: LNHDA, SQIVND (reference sequence). The CDR3 is made up of 18 amino acids. V trimming: 5 bases; J trimming: 7 bases; junction bases outside the gene matches: 17. The CDR3 protein is CASSPGQGPSRGSQPQHF. Written as DNA, the CDR3 is TGTGCCAGTAGTCCGGGACAGGGGCCTTCTCGGGGTAGCCAGCCCCAGCATTTT.

A single count supports this clone. The V and J genes are TRBV19 and TRBJ1-2; no definite D call. V lost 2 bases and J 8 bases, leaving 9 bases between the germline ends. Germline-derived CDR1 and CDR2 are LNHDA and SQIVND (reference sequence). There are 12 residues in the CDR3. The CDR3 spells CASSIRDRGYTF. Written as DNA, the CDR3 is TGTGCCAGTAGTATAAGGGATCGAGGCTACACCTTC.